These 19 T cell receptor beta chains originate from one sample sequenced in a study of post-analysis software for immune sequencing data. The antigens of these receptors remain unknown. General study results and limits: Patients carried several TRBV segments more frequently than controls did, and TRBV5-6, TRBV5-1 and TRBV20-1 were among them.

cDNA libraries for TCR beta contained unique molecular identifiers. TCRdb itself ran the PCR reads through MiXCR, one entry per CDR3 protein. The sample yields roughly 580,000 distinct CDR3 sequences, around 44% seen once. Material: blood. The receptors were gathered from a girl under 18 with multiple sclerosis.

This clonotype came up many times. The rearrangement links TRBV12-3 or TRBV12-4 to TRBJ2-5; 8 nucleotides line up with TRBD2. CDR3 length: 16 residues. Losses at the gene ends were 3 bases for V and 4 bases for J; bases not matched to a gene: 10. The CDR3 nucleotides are TGTGCCAGCAGTTTCGGGGCAGCGGGAGTGGGAGAGACCCAGTACTTC. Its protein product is CASSFGAAGVGETQYF.

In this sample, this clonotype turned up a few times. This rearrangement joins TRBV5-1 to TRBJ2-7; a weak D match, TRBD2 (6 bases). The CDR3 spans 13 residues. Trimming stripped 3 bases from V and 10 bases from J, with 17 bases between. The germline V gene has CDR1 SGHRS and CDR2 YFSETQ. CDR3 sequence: CASSWTPGEEQYF. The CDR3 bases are TGCGCCAGCAGCTGGACCCCCGGGGAGGAACAGTACTTC.

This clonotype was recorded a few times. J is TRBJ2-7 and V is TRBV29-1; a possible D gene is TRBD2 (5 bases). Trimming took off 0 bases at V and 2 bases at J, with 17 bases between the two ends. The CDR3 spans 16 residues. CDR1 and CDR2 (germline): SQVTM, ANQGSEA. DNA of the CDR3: TGCAGCGTTGAAGATCCCGAGGGCCCCACTCCCTACGAGCAGTACTTC. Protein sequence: CSVEDPEGPTPYEQYF.

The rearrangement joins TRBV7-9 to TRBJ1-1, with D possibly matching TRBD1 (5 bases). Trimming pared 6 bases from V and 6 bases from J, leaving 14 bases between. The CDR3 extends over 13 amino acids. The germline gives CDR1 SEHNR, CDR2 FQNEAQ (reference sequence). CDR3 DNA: TGTGCCAGCAGACCTACAGGCGGGGCTGAAGCTTTCTTT. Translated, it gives CASRPTGGAEAFF. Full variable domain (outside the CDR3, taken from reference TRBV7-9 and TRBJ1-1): DTGVSQNPRHKITKRGQNVTFRCDPISEHNRLYWYRQTLGQGPEFLTYFQNEAQLEKSRLLSDRFSAERPKGSFSTLEIQRTEQGDSAMYLCASRPTGGAEAFFGQGTRLTVV.

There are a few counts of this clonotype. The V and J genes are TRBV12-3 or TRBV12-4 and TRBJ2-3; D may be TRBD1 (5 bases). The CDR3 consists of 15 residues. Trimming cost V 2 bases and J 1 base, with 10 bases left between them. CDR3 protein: CASSLTDSRTDTQYF. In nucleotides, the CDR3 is TGTGCCAGCAGTTTAACAGACAGCCGCACAGATACGCAGTATTTT.

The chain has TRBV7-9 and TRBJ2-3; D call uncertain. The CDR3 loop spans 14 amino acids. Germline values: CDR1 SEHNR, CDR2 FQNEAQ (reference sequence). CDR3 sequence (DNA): TGTGGGGATCCCGAAAGAACTAGCACAGATACGCAGTATTTT. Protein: CGDPERTSTDTQYF.

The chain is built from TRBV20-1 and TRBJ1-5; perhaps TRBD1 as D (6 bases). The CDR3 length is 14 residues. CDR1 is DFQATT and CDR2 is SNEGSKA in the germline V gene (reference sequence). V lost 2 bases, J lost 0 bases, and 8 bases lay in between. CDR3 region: CSARRGNSNQPQHF. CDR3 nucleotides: TGCAGTGCTAGAAGGGGGAATAGCAATCAGCCCCAGCATTTT.

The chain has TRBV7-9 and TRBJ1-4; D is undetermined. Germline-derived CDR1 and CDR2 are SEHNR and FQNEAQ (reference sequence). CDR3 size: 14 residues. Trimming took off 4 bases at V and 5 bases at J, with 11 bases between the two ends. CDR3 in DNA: TGTGCCAGCAGCTCGGACTTAGGCAATGAAAAACTGTTTTTT. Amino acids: CASSSDLGNEKLFF.

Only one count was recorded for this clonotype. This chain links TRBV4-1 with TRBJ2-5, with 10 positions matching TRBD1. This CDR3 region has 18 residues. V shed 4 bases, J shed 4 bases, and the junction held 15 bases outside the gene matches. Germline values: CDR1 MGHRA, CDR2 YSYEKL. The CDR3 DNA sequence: TGCGCCAGCAGCCCGGGACAGGGGAGAACGGGGACTCGAGAGACCCAGTACTTC. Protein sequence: CASSPGQGRTGTRETQYF.

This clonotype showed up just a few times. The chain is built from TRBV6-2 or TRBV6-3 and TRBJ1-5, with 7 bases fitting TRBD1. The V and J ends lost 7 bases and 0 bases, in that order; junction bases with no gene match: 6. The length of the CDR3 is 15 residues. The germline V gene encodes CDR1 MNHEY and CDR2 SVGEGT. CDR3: CASTSGQVSNQPQHF. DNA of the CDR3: TGTGCCAGCACCTCCGGACAGGTTAGCAATCAGCCCCAGCATTTT.

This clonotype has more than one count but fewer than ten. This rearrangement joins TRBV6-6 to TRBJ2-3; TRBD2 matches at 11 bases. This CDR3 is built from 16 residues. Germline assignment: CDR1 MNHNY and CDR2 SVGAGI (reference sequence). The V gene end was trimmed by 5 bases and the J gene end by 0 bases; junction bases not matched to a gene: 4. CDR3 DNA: TGTGCCAGCAGTCGGGTAGCGGGGGGGAGCACAGATACGCAGTATTTT. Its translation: CASSRVAGGSTDTQYF.

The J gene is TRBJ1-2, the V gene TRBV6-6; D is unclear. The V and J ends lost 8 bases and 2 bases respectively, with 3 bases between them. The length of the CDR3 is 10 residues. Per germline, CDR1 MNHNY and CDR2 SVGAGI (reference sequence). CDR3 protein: CASGNYGYTF. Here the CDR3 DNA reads TGTGCCAGCGGCAACTATGGCTACACCTTC.

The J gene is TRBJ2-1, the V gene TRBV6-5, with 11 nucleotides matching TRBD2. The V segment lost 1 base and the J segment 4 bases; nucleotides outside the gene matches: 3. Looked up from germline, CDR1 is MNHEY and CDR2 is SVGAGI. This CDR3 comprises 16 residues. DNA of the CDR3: TGTGCCAGCAGTTACTTTACTAGCGGGAGATACAATGAGCAGTTCTTC. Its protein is CASSYFTSGRYNEQFF.

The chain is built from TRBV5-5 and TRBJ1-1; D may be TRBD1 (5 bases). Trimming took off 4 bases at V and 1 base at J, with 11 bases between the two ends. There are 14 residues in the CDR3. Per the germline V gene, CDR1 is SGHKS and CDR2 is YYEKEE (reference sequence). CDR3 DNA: TGTGCCAGCAGCCCGGCGGGGGGGAACACTGAAGCTTTCTTT. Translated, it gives CASSPAGGNTEAFF. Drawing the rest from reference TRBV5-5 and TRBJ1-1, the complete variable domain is DAGVTQSPTHLIKTRGQQVTLRCSPISGHKSVSWYQQVLGQGPQFIFQYYEKEERGRGNFPDRFSARQFPNYSSELNVNALLLGDSALYLCASSPAGGNTEAFFGQGTRLTVV.

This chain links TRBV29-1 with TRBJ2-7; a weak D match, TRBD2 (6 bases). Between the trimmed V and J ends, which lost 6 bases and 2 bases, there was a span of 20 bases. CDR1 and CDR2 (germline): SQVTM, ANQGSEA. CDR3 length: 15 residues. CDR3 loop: CSVRGAGTGPYEQYF. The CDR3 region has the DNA TGCAGCGTCCGCGGGGCGGGGACTGGCCCCTACGAGCAGTACTTC.

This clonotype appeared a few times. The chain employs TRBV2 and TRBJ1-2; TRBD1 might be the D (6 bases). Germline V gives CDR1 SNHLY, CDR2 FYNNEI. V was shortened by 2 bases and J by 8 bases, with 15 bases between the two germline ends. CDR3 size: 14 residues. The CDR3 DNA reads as TGTGCCAGCAGTGAATTAGGGGGGCGAGGAGGCTACACCTTC. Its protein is CASSELGGRGGYTF.

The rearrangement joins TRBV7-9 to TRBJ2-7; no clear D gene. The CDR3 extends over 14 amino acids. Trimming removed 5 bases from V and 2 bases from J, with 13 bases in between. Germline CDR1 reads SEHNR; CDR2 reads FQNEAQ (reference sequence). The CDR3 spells CASSPRATPYEQYF. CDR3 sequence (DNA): TGTGCCAGCAGCCCCCGAGCTACCCCCTACGAGCAGTACTTC.

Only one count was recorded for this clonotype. The CDR3 here is CSAQLAGENEQFF. The DNA of the CDR3 is TGCAGTGCGCAACTAGCGGGAGAGAATGAGCAGTTCTTC. The V and J genes are TRBV20-1 and TRBJ2-1; the match to TRBD2 covers 11 bases. Germline lookup yields CDR1 DFQATT and CDR2 SNEGSKA (reference sequence). V lost 6 bases to trimming and J lost 7 bases; unmatched junction nucleotides: 5. The CDR3 consists of 13 residues.

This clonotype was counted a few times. Written as DNA, the CDR3 is TGTGCCAGCATAGTCGCAGGGCTGGGGGACTATGGCTACACCTTC. It translates to CASIVAGLGDYGYTF. The gene calls are TRBV12-3 or TRBV12-4 and TRBJ1-2; weak D call: TRBD1 (5 bases). This CDR3 has 15 amino acids. Trimming removed 7 bases from V and 3 bases from J, with 18 bases in between.